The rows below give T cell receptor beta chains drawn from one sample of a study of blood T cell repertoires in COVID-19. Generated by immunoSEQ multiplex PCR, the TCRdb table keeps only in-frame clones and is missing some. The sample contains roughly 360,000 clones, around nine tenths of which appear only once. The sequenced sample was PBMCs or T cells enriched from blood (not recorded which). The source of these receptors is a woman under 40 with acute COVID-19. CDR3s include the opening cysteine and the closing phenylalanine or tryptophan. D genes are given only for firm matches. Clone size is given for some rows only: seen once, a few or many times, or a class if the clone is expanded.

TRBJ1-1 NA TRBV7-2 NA TGTGCCAGCAGCTTTCAACAGGGCCTTGAAGCTTTCTTT CASSFQQGLEAFF
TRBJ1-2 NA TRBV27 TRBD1 TGTGCCAGCAGTTTAAGTGGATGGGACAGGGGGCCCTATGGCTACACCTTC CASSLSGWDRGPYGYTF
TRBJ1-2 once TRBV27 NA TGTGCCAGCAGTTCCCAGGGATCTGGCTACACCTTC CASSSQGSGYTF
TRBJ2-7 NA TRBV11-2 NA TGTGCCAGCAGCCCCACAGGGTACGAGCAGTACTTC CASSPTGYEQYF
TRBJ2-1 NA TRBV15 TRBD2 TGTGCCACCAGCAGCCCCCTTGCGACTAGCGGGGGGTACAATGAGCAGTTCTTC CATSSPLATSGGYNEQFF
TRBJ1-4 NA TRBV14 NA TGTGCCAGCAGCCAAGTCGGGGGGGAAAAACTGTTTTTT CASSQVGGEKLFF
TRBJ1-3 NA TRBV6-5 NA TGTGCCAGCAGTTACTCGACCAGGGTCTCTGGAAACACCATATATTTT CASSYSTRVSGNTIYF
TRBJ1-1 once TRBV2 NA TGTGCCATCCTCGGGAGGATGAACACTGAAGCTTTCTTT CAILGRMNTEAFF
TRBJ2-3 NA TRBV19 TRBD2 TGTGCCAGTAGTACCGGGACTAGCGGGGTTGTGGGCACGCAGTATTTT CASSTGTSGVVGTQYF
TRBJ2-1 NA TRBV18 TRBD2 TGTGCCAGCTCACCACGGACTAGCGGTTCCAATGAGCAGTTCTTC CASSPRTSGSNEQFF
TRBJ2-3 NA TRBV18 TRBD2 TGTGCCAGTCTACTCGAGCGGGGGTACTCAGATACGCAGTATTTT CASLLERGYSDTQYF
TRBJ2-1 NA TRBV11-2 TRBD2 TGTGCCAGCAGTCCTAGCGGGAGCTCCTACAATGAGCAGTTCTTC CASSPSGSSYNEQFF
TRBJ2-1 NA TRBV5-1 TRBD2 TGCGCCAGCAGCCCCGGGACTAGCGGGGGGGATGAGCAGTTCTTC CASSPGTSGGDEQFF
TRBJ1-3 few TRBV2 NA TGTGCCAGCAGTGTGGGGGCTGCTGGAAACACCATATATTTT CASSVGAAGNTIYF
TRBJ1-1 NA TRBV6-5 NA TGTGCCAGCACCCAGGCGGGACCGAACACTGAAGCTTTCTTT CASTQAGPNTEAFF
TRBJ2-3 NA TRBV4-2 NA TGTGCCAGCAGCCAAGTAGGGGATGAAGATACGCAGTATTTT CASSQVGDEDTQYF
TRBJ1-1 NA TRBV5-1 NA TGCGCCAGCAGCTTGGGGACAAATACTGAAGCTTTCTTT CASSLGTNTEAFF
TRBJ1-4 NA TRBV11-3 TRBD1 TGTGCCAGCAGCTTATCCGGGACAGTTCCTAATGAAAAACTGTTTTTT CASSLSGTVPNEKLFF
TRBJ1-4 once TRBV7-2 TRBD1 TGTGCCAGCAGCCCCCCGACAGGGAGCGGTGAAAAACTGTTTTTT CASSPPTGSGEKLFF
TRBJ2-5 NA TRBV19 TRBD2 TGTGCCAGTAGATCGGGGCCCACTAGCGAGGAGACCCAGTACTTC CASRSGPTSEETQYF
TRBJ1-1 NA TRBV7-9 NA TGTGCCAGCAGCGACCGGGACTTGGGAGCTTTCTTT CASSDRDLGAFF
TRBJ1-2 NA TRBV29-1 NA TGCAGCGTTGACAGGGATTATGGCTACACCTTC CSVDRDYGYTF
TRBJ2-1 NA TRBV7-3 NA TGTGCCAGCAGCAAAAGGGAGTCGTCCTACAATGAGCAGTTCTTC CASSKRESSYNEQFF
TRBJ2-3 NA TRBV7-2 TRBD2 TGTGCCAGCAGCTTCATCGGGGAGGGAGATACGCAGTATTTT CASSFIGEGDTQYF
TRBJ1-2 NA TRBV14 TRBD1 TGTGCCAGCAGCCCAGGGGGATCCTATGGCTACACCTTC CASSPGGSYGYTF
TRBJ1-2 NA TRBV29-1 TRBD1 TGCAGCGCCCCCACAGGGGGCGGGGGCTACACCTTC CSAPTGGGGYTF
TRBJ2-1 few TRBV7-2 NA TGTGCCAGCAGCCCGGGTATTGGTGGCTGGAATGAGCAGTTCTTC CASSPGIGGWNEQFF